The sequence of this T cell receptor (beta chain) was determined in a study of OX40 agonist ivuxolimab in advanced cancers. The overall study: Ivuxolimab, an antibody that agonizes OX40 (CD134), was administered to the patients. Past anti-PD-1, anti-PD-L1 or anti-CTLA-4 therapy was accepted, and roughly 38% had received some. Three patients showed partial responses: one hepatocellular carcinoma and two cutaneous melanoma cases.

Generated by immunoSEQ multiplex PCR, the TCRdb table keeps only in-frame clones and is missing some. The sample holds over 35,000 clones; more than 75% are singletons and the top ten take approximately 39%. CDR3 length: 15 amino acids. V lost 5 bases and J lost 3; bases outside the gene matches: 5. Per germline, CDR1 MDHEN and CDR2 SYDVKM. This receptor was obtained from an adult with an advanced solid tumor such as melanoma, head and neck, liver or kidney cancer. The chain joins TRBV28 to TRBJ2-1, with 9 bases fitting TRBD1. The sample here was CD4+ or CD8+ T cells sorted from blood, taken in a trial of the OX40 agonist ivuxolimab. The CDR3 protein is CASSHRQGVYNEQFF. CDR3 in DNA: TGTGCCAGCAGTCACAGACAGGGGGTCTACAATGAGCAGTTCTTC.